This is a list of T cell receptor beta chains from one sample in a study of somatic mutations in cytotoxic T cells in rheumatoid arthritis. Data came from immunoSEQ multiplex PCR; TCRdb stores just in-frame clones and leaves some out. The sample consists of tens of thousands of clones, around 86% of them appearing once. The sequencing sample was made of CD8+ T cells sorted from blood. These TCRs come from an adult with rheumatoid arthritis. Each CDR3 is given with its conserved first and last residue. Fields, in order: J gene, V gene, D gene, clone size, CDR3 protein, CDR3 DNA. D genes are given only for firm matches. Clone size is given for some rows only: seen once, a few or many times, or a class if the clone is expanded.

TRBJ1-5 TRBV5-5 TRBD1 NA CASSLGSGRGRGQPQHF TGTGCCAGCAGCTTGGGCTCAGGCAGGGGGCGCGGGCAGCCCCAGCATTTT
TRBJ1-1 TRBV14 TRBD1 NA CASSQVRGQGNTEAFF TGTGCCAGCAGCCAAGTACGGGGACAGGGGAACACTGAAGCTTTCTTT
TRBJ2-7 TRBV7-9 NA NA CASSLPVSYEQYF TGTGCCAGCAGCCTACCGGTGTCCTACGAGCAGTACTTC
TRBJ1-2 TRBV27 NA NA CASKVGDRDYGYTF TGTGCCAGCAAAGTGGGGGACCGGGACTATGGCTACACCTTC
TRBJ2-1 TRBV6-4 NA NA CASSDSEVGEQFF TGTGCCAGCAGTGACTCCGAGGTCGGTGAGCAGTTCTTC
TRBJ2-3 TRBV11-2 TRBD1 NA CASSGYSTDRSTDTQYF TGTGCCAGCAGCGGATATAGCACGGACAGGTCCACAGATACGCAGTATTTT
TRBJ1-1 TRBV10-1 TRBD1 few CASRDRGRVFTEAFF TGCGCCAGCAGGGACAGGGGGAGGGTTTTCACTGAAGCTTTCTTT
TRBJ1-1 TRBV13 NA NA CASSSVGNTEAFF TGTGCCAGCAGCTCAGTGGGAAACACTGAAGCTTTCTTT
TRBJ1-5 TRBV12-5 TRBD1 NA CASGPTPGTVNQPQHF TGTGCTAGTGGACCGACACCAGGGACAGTCAATCAGCCCCAGCATTTT
TRBJ2-3 TRBV27 NA NA CASSLRPDTQYF TGTGCCAGCAGTTTACGGCCAGATACGCAGTATTTT
TRBJ1-1 TRBV6-5 NA NA CASRPPSTGLPEAFF TGTGCCAGCAGACCACCCTCCACAGGGCTCCCTGAAGCTTTCTTT
TRBJ2-1 TRBV5-6 NA NA CASTPQVPRYNEQFF TGTGCCAGCACCCCACAGGTCCCACGCTACAATGAGCAGTTCTTC
TRBJ1-2 TRBV6-5 NA NA CASRTSGLDGYTF TGTGCCAGCAGAACCTCGGGGTTGGATGGCTACACCTTC
TRBJ2-1 TRBV7-8 NA NA CASSLARRQFF TGTGCCAGCAGCTTAGCCCGCCGGCAGTTCTTC
TRBJ1-5 TRBV7-9 NA NA CASSPYTGHRVGNQPQHF TGTGCCAGCAGCCCATACACCGGCCACAGGGTTGGCAATCAGCCCCAGCATTTT
TRBJ2-7 TRBV2 NA NA CVSTGRTGAYEQYF TGTGTCTCAACTGGAAGAACCGGGGCCTACGAGCAGTACTTC
TRBJ2-3 TRBV18 TRBD1 NA CASSPRDRASTDTQYF TGTGCCAGCTCACCAAGGGACAGGGCAAGCACAGATACGCAGTATTTT
TRBJ2-3 TRBV15 TRBD1 NA CAARPGTGGSTDTQYF TGTGCAGCTCGGCCGGGAACAGGGGGATCCACAGATACGCAGTATTTT
TRBJ1-3 TRBV7-9 NA NA CASSSDRDPIYF TGTGCCAGCAGCTCCGACCGGGACCCGATATATTTT
TRBJ1-4 TRBV9 NA NA CASSPWGVTNEKLFF TGTGCCAGCAGCCCCTGGGGGGTAACTAATGAAAAACTGTTTTTT
TRBJ2-3 TRBV11-3 NA NA CASRPRTGWTDTQYF TGTGCCAGCAGGCCTAGGACGGGATGGACAGATACGCAGTATTTT
TRBJ1-2 TRBV7-9 NA NA CASSLGGARVSANYGYTF TGTGCCAGCAGCTTAGGTGGGGCGCGGGTGTCCGCTAACTATGGCTACACCTTC
TRBJ2-5 TRBV4-1 TRBD2 NA CASSLASGGFQETQYF TGCGCCAGCAGCTTGGCTAGCGGGGGGTTTCAAGAGACCCAGTACTTC
TRBJ2-7 TRBV7-2 TRBD2 NA CASSLGPPWRQRDSYEQYF TGTGCCAGCAGCTTAGGGCCACCGTGGCGGCAGCGGGACTCCTACGAGCAGTACTTC
TRBJ2-6 TRBV27 NA NA CASSGPGANVLTF TGTGCCAGCAGTGGCCCGGGGGCCAACGTCCTGACTTTC
TRBJ1-5 TRBV4-1 NA NA CASSQRASTNQPQHF TGCGCCAGCAGCCAACGGGCCAGCACCAATCAGCCCCAGCATTTT
TRBJ2-7 TRBV5-6 NA NA CASSLFSYEQYF TGTGCCAGCAGCTTGTTCTCCTACGAGCAGTACTTC
TRBJ1-5 TRBV6-1 TRBD1 NA CASSGEGTGTFSNQPQHF TGTGCCAGCAGTGGAGAGGGGACAGGGACTTTTAGCAATCAGCCCCAGCATTTT
TRBJ2-3 TRBV9 TRBD2 NA CASSASGGEQYF TGTGCCAGCAGCGCCAGCGGGGGGGAGCAGTATTTT
TRBJ2-1 TRBV13 TRBD2 NA CASSFGTRTLHEQFF TGTGCCAGCAGCTTTGGGACTAGAACCCTCCATGAGCAGTTCTTC
TRBJ2-2 TRBV28 TRBD1 once CASSSYRQGMGTGELFF TGTGCCAGCAGTTCTTATCGACAGGGAATGGGCACCGGGGAGCTGTTTTTT
TRBJ2-1 TRBV4-1 NA NA CASSHRLENEQFF TGCGCCAGCAGCCATAGACTAGAGAATGAGCAGTTCTTC
TRBJ2-1 TRBV15 TRBD2 NA CATSRVPPGTSGSSGYNEQFF TGTGCCACCAGCAGAGTACCACCAGGGACTAGCGGGAGTTCAGGGTACAATGAGCAGTTCTTC
TRBJ2-1 TRBV4-1 NA NA CASSQAASSYNEQFF TGCGCCAGCAGCCAGGCGGCTAGCTCCTACAATGAGCAGTTCTTC
TRBJ1-2 TRBV7-3 NA NA CASSPWMTDNYGYTF TGCGCCAGCAGCCCCTGGATGACGGACAACTATGGCTACACCTTC
TRBJ2-2 TRBV28 TRBD1 NA CASIPGQGAGELFF TGTGCCAGCATCCCGGGACAGGGTGCCGGGGAGCTGTTTTTT
TRBJ2-2 TRBV5-6 TRBD2 few CASSFRGGRNTGELFF TGTGCCAGCAGCTTCCGGGGGGGCCGGAACACCGGGGAGCTGTTTTTT
TRBJ1-1 TRBV29-1 NA NA CSVLTYGQRFLEAFF TGCAGCGTTCTCACCTATGGACAGCGGTTTTTGGAAGCTTTCTTT
TRBJ1-2 TRBV14 NA few CASSEGRDGYTF TGTGCCAGCAGCGAGGGACGGGATGGCTACACCTTC
TRBJ2-2 TRBV11-3 TRBD2 NA CASSFQGTSVTGELFF TGTGCCAGCAGCTTTCAAGGGACTAGTGTGACCGGGGAGCTGTTTTTT
TRBJ2-7 TRBV5-1 TRBD2 NA CASSFSPSGSYEQYF TGCGCCAGCAGCTTTTCGCCTAGCGGGAGTTACGAGCAGTACTTC
TRBJ1-1 TRBV6-6 NA NA CASTSGALFTEAFF TGTGCCAGCACCTCAGGGGCTTTGTTCACTGAAGCTTTCTTT
TRBJ2-5 TRBV6-5 TRBD1 NA CASSKGTGGLETQYF TGTGCCAGCAGTAAAGGGACAGGGGGGTTAGAGACCCAGTACTTC
TRBJ2-7 TRBV10-3 NA NA CAISERETYEQYF TGTGCCATCAGTGAAAGAGAAACCTACGAGCAGTACTTC
TRBJ2-7 TRBV7-2 NA once CASSRRLVEYGEQYF TGTGCCAGCAGCCGCCGACTAGTGGAATACGGCGAGCAGTACTTC
TRBJ2-5 TRBV10-1 NA NA CASTKRGRAETQYF TGCGCCAGCACCAAGAGGGGGAGGGCAGAGACCCAGTACTTC
TRBJ2-1 TRBV18 NA NA CASSPFMADNNNEQFF TGTGCCAGCTCACCTTTCATGGCGGATAATAACAATGAGCAGTTCTTC
TRBJ2-5 TRBV7-9 NA NA CASRDRAETQYF TGTGCCAGCAGAGATAGGGCAGAGACCCAGTACTTC
TRBJ1-1 TRBV6-6 NA NA CGTNLGTEAFF TGTGGCACCAACCTGGGGACTGAAGCTTTCTTT
TRBJ2-2 TRBV11-2 TRBD1 once CASSTGQGVKAGELFF TGTGCCAGCAGCACCGGACAGGGCGTTAAAGCCGGGGAGCTGTTTTTT
TRBJ2-1 TRBV7-9 NA NA CASSLVTANEQFF TGTGCCAGCAGCTTAGTAACCGCAAATGAGCAGTTCTTC
TRBJ2-3 TRBV19 TRBD2 NA CASSIGTSGSTDTQYF TGTGCCAGTAGTATCGGGACTAGCGGGAGCACAGATACGCAGTATTTT
TRBJ2-2 TRBV6-1 TRBD1 NA CASSERTGDTGELFF TGTGCCAGCAGTGAAAGGACAGGGGACACCGGGGAGCTGTTTTTT
TRBJ1-5 TRBV4-3 TRBD1 NA CASSQGIGTGNQPQHF TGCGCCAGCAGCCAAGGCATCGGGACAGGGAATCAGCCCCAGCATTTT